This T cell receptor beta chain was recovered during a study of T cells after yellow fever vaccination. This clonotype was observed a few times. With 5 bases clipped from V and 6 bases from J, the junction kept 11 bases outside the gene matches. Germline-derived CDR1 and CDR2 are LGHDT and YNNKEL (reference sequence). The CDR3 length is 18 residues. TCRdb used MiXCR to reprocess the 5' RACE reads, holding one entry per CDR3 protein. The sample gives almost 600,000 distinct CDR3 sequences, approximately 15% of which show up once; over 11% is in the top ten. Sequencing was performed on PBMCs, taken on the day of the yellow fever booster vaccination. V and J are TRBV3-1 and TRBJ2-1; 15 nucleotides line up with TRBD2. This TCR was sampled from a man aged 25 to 40 who received the YFV17D yellow fever vaccine. This chain's CDR3 is CASSLLGLAGGPSNEQFF. As DNA, the CDR3 is TGTGCCAGCAGCTTACTTGGACTAGCGGGAGGGCCCTCCAATGAGCAGTTCTTC.